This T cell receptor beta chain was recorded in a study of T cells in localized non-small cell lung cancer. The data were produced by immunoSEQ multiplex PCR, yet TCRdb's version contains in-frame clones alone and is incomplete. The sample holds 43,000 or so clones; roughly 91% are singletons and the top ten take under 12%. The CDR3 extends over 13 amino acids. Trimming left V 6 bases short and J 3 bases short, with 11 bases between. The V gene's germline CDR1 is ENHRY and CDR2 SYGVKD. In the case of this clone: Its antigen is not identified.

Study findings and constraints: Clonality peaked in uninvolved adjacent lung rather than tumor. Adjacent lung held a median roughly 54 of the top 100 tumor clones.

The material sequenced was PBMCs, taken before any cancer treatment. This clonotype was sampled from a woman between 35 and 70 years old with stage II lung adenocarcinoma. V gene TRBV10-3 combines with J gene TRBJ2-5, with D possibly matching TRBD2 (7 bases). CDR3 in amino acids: CAIRGGAEETQYF. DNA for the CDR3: TGTGCCATCAGGGGGGGGGCCGAAGAGACCCAGTACTTC.